This TCR beta chain derives from a study of blood T cell repertoires in COVID-19. Study background: From the United States, Italy and Spain came samples of acute and convalescent COVID-19.

Here immunoSEQ multiplex PCR was the method, and the copy in TCRdb shows in-frame clones only, minus some. Here the sample spans 250,000 or so clones, about 91% being singletons. Germline loops: CDR1 LGHDT, CDR2 YNNKEL (reference sequence). The CDR3 contains 18 residues. V trimming: 4 bases; J trimming: 1 base; junction bases outside the gene matches: 9. Cohorts were determined from participant-reported clinical history. The TCR sequence derives from a woman aged 35 to 49 with acute COVID-19. The chain has TRBV3-1 (or the pseudogene TRBV3-2) and TRBJ2-1; 11 bases are shared with TRBD2. Sequencing input: PBMCs or T cells enriched from blood (not recorded which). CDR3 amino acids: CASSPSSGGASSYNEQFF. The CDR3 bases are TGTGCCAGCAGCCCTAGTAGCGGGGGGGCCTCATCCTACAATGAGCAGTTCTTC.